This T cell receptor (beta chain) was documented in a study of regulatory T cells in long-lasting Graves disease. Germline values: CDR1 SGHKS, CDR2 YYEKEE (reference sequence). The CDR3 is made up of 16 amino acids. The time point: persistent/refractory GD, antithyroid drugs over 5 years with positive TRAb. Extracted PBMC RNA gave rise to the TCR library. Details on this clonotype: An end of the junction does not agree with germline; a read error may underlie this.

Both iRepertoire HTBI primers and Arm-PCR of CDR3 regions were used to build the TCR beta libraries. TCRdb used MiXCR to reprocess the multiplex PCR reads, holding one entry per CDR3 protein. The sample carries 400,000 to 500,000 distinct CDR3 sequences, around 20% recorded once. The source of this sequence is a female donor with Graves disease. The V call is TRBV5-5, the J call TRBJ1-1; D is uncertain. This material consisted of peripheral blood mononuclear cells (PBMCs), taken when the disease was refractory, from a patient treated with antithyroid drugs. The CDR3 DNA follows: TGTGCCAGCAACTTGGCCTCTAGAGGACGTAGCACTGAAGCTTTCTTT. It yields the protein CASNLASRGRSTEAFF.